Below, one T cell receptor beta chain is given with its context. Its antigen is undetermined. Germline CDR1 MNHEY, CDR2 SVGEGT. Trimming took 6 bases from V and 7 from J, leaving 18 bases between them. The CDR3 extends over 14 amino acids. TCR beta CDR3 sequences were amplified from RNA transcripts. RT-PCR in the first round (using the HTBI primer set) targeted the TCR CDR3. TCRdb passed the multiplex PCR reads through MiXCR, listing each CDR3 protein once. The sample includes around 700,000 distinct CDR3 sequences, around 19% of them seen just once. At first hyperthyroidism diagnosis, before any ophthalmopathy symptoms, the blood sample was collected. These data come from a study of T cells in Graves' hyperthyroidism and ophthalmopathy. Study in general: Before treatment of any kind, peripheral blood was taken at initial diagnosis.

Study conclusions and caveats: Ophthalmopathy, which appeared later, was predicted by the model a median approximately 6.7 months before onset. In the analysis, a 13 V-J model separated ophthalmopathy from stable hyperthyroidism.

Sequencing used blood. V and J are TRBV6-2 or TRBV6-3 and TRBJ1-1, with a weak D call TRBD1 (6 bases). This TCR was sampled from a woman aged 45 to 65 with Graves' hyperthyroidism that later progressed to Graves' ophthalmopathy. The chain's CDR3 is CASSEGGADIEAFF. In nucleotides, the CDR3 is TGTGCCAGCAGCGAGGGGGGGGCGGACATTGAAGCTTTCTTT.